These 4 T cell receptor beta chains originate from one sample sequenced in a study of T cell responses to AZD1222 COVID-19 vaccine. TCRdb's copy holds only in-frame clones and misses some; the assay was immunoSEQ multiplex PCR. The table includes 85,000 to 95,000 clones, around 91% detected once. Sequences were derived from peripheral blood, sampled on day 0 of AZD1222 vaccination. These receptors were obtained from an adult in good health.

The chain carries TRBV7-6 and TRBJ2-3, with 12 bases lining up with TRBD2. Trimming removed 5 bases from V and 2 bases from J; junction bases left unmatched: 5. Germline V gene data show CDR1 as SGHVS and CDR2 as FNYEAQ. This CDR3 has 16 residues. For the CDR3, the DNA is TGTGCCAGCAGCCCAGGACTAGCGGGGCTCACAGATACGCAGTATTTT. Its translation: CASSPGLAGLTDTQYF.

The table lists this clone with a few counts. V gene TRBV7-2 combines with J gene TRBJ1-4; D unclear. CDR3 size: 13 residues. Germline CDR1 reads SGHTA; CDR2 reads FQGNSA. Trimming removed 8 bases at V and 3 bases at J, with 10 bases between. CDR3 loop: CASSGFPNEKLFF. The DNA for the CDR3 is TGTGCCAGCTCAGGTTTTCCTAATGAAAAACTGTTTTTT.

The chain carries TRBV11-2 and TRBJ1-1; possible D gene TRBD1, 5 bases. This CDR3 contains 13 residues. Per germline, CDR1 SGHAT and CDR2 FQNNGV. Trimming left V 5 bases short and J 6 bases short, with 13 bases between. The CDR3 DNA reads TGTGCCAGCAGCCACTTCGACAGATCTGAAGCTTTCTTT. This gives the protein CASSHFDRSEAFF.

CDR3 residues: CATSDTGGNAYGYTF. The CDR3 DNA is TGTGCCACCAGTGACACAGGGGGTAACGCCTATGGCTACACCTTC. The gene calls are TRBV24-1 and TRBJ1-2; TRBD1 matches at 8 bases. CDR3 length equals 15 residues. V was clipped by 4 bases and J by 4 bases; unmatched bases: 7. Germline-derived CDR1 and CDR2 are KGHDR and SFDVKD.